This TCR beta chain stems from a study of cytomegalovirus exposure and HLA in healthy donors. Study observations and caveats: Rarity held for most TCR sequences, but there were some public TCRs that occurred in many donors. With high specificity and sensitivity, the classifier reportedly diagnosed cytomegalovirus status. Certain sequence variants were highly shared and formed a cluster, and this cluster was likely a sequencing artifact.

This PCR relied on a set of 60 Vbeta primers and 13 Jbeta primers. Generated by immunoSEQ multiplex PCR, the TCRdb table keeps only in-frame clones and is missing some. The data contain roughly 230,000 clones, around nine tenths of them singletons. As for this clone: Antigen: not known.

The CDR3 has 15 amino acids. Germline CDR1 and CDR2: KGHSH and LQKENI. Trimming pared 5 bases from V and 4 bases from J, leaving 16 bases between. The receptor was derived from a girl aged 2 to 10 in good health and CMV-seronegative. The sequenced material came from PBMCs. This chain links TRBV18 with TRBJ2-3; perhaps TRBD2 as D (5 bases). CDR3 bases: TGTGCCAGCTCAGCGGGCGTAGAGGGATCAGATACGCAGTATTTT. Its translation is CASSAGVEGSDTQYF.